This T cell receptor (beta chain) was retrieved from a study of blood T cells in healthy people across ages. Primed by a sample-barcoded 5' primer and a J-beta primer mix, a second PCR proceeded for roughly 6 to 12 cycles. Tagging of each cDNA molecule was performed by a template-switch adaptor with 12 random nucleotides. Each CDR3 protein gets one entry after TCRdb re-called the 5' RACE reads with MiXCR. The sample shows about 670,000 distinct CDR3 sequences, about 50% of them seen only once. Trimming at V came to 5 bases and at J to 4 bases, leaving 2 bases not matched to a gene. Germline V gives CDR1 SGHTA, CDR2 FQGNSA. The CDR3 loop spans 13 amino acids. A word on this clonotype: This could be a read error, since a much larger clone is one nucleotide away.

There were healthy Caucasian individuals from Russia, aged roughly 6 to 90, serving as donors. The sample comprised blood. The TCR comes from a woman of 80 years or more in good health. The chain recombines TRBV7-2 with TRBJ1-1; 9 positions agree with TRBD1. The CDR3: CASSGQGSTEAFF. The CDR3 region has the DNA TGTGCCAGCAGCGGACAGGGGAGCACTGAAGCTTTCTTT. Based on the CDR3 plus reference TRBV7-2 and TRBJ1-1, the full variable domain is GAGVSQSPSNKVTEKGKDVELRCDPISGHTALYWYRQSLGQGLEFLIYFQGNSAPDKSGLPSDRFSAERTGGSVSTLTIQRTQQEDSAVYLCASSGQGSTEAFFGQGTRLTVV.